This TCR beta chain appears in the sequencing data of a study of shared clonotypes between healthy human individuals. With regard to this clone: A far larger clone is a single base away, which makes a read error likely.

Profiled with immunoSEQ multiplex PCR; TCRdb holds only in-frame clones, not every one. The table has about half a million clones, about 74% seen once; the top ten hold around 11%. Germline V lookup: CDR1 SGHNT, CDR2 YYREEE (reference sequence). This CDR3 is 15 amino acids long. The rearrangement links TRBV5-4 to TRBJ2-2, with a tentative D call TRBD1 (6 bases). Sequencing was done on a sample of PBMCs. This TCR was recovered from a middle-aged woman in good health. Some clones in this sample may be carry-over from other donors' samples. The DNA for the CDR3 is TGTGCCAGCAGCCTCCAGGGGATAGGGACCGGGGAGCTGCTTTTT. This encodes CASSLQGIGTGELLF. Complete variable domain (other parts from reference TRBV5-4 and TRBJ2-2): ETGVTQSPTHLIKTRGQQVTLRCSSQSGHNTVSWYQQALGQGPQFIFQYYREEENGRGNFPPRFSGLQFPNYSSELNVNALELDDSALYLCASSLQGIGTGELLFGEGSRLTVL.